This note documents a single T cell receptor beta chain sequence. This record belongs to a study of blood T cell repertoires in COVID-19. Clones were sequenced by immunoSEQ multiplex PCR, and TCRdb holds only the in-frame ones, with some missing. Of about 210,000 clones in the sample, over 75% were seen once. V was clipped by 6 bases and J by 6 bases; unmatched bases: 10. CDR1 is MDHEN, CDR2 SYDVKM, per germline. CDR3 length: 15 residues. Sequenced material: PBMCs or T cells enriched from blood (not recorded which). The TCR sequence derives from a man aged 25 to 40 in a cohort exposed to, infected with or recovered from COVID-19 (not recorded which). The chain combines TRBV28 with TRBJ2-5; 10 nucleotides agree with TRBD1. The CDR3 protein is CASSTTGGAFQTQYF. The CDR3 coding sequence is TGTGCCAGCAGCACGACAGGGGGCGCATTCCAGACCCAGTACTTC.